This T cell receptor (beta chain) was captured in a study of shared clonotypes between healthy human individuals (dated by TCRdb to 2019 to 2021). In the study overall: A few men and two women, aged 18 to 49 years, made up the cohort. For each donor, CD4 naive and CD4 memory were each run on three plates, CD8 naive on two plates, and CD8 memory on one plate. The study deeply sequenced blood TCR repertoires of 5 or 6 healthy adults to estimate repertoire size and the extent of clonotype sharing between individuals. To increase sequencing depth and limit assay-specific biases, TCR repertoire library preparation and sequencing were carried out by different laboratories using diverse techniques. Between about 0.85 and 9.5 billion PBMCs per donor were obtained by leukapheresis.

The donors were healthy, HIV-negative adults who had no recently reported acute infections or vaccinations. Only Caucasian adults living in Nashville, Tennessee, USA were represented among the donors. CD4+ T cells were enriched by magnetic negative selection; naive cells were then positively selected on CD45RA, and the negative fraction formed the memory subset. Blood was obtained by leukapheresis, after which PBMCs were separated by Ficoll-Histopaque density gradient centrifugation and cryopreserved in liquid nitrogen vapor phase. Analytical flow cytometry was used to check the purity and quantity of each magnetically sorted T cell population. From each sorted fraction, genomic DNA was isolated and quantified by UV absorbance on a Nanodrop 2000c. Broader findings and caveats from the paper: Larger estimated clonotype richness was generally found for naive subsets than for memory subsets. Higher generation probabilities were observed for clonotypes shared by all four sorted-subset donors than for non-shared clonotypes. Even with the large sequencing depth, rarefaction of the sorted-subset datasets indicated that sequencing was incomplete. Pairwise subsampling indicated that sequencing depth was expected to affect the degree of clonotype sharing among donors. The small number of donors limited the genetic and exposure-history diversity represented. Across four donors, roughly 5.4% of naive CD4, 3% to 4% of naive CD8, 2.3% of memory CD4, and 0.4% to 0.45% of memory CD8 clonotypes were shared. Sampling was restricted to blood, and TCR repertoires in tissues likely differ from the TCR repertoires found in blood.

At the junction V is shortened by 6 bases and J by 3 bases, with 6 bases in between. Taken from the germline V gene, the CDR1 and CDR2 loops are MNHNS and SASEGT. The CDR3 runs 11 residues from the cysteine to the phenylalanine. The retained sequence is limited to the CDR3, 33 bases, with the frame set at the first base. On this clone itself: Its recognized antigen is unknown. Per-base qualities were not stored, and no clone one base away is much larger.

Using the deep immunoSEQ assay, TCR CDR3 regions were amplified from genomic DNA by multiplex PCR. Extracted genomic DNA from each cell subset was spread evenly across all wells of several immunoSEQ 96-well plates, with each plate serving as a replicate. For sorted subsets, 200 ng of genomic DNA, equivalent to about 30,000 T cell genomes, went into each replicate PCR. Purified libraries were quantified with a Qubit 3.0 fluorometer, sized on a Bioanalyzer 2100, and re-quantified with the KAPA Library Quantification kit. Every immunoSEQ 96-well plate was sequenced on a dedicated single-read 150-cycle Illumina NextSeq 550 flow cell. In the source study's methods: Because the immunoSEQ output included only junctional sequences and no quality scores, the filtering could not be the same as the filtering used for full-length reads. To assign V/J genes and CDR3, sequences were annotated against IMGT germline references using PyIR, a Python wrapper for IgBLAST v1.9. Reads were removed for weak V/J assignments (E-value above 1e-6), missing CDR3, stop codons, out-of-frame junctions, or ambiguous translated residues. V3J clonotypes were defined by identical inferred V gene, J gene, and CDR3 amino acid sequence. To compute the percentage overlap between repertoires, the number of shared unique clonotypes was divided by the size of the smaller repertoire. Three approaches were used to assess repertoire richness: RTK rarefaction, the Chao1 estimator, and Recon v2.1 estimates of unobserved clonotypes. Generation probabilities for all TCRbeta clonotypes obtained by the gDNA method from several donors were computed using OLGA. What TCRdb holds here is the immuneACCESS table cut down to in-frame rearrangements. Part of the clones is not present; checked against another copy, under half of the missing clones reflect an unresolved V gene, and the others are unexplained. V, J and clone size were drawn from that table, and D and trimming were deduced from the DNA. Counted in this sample were approximately 1.5 million clones; 95% to 99% of them appeared once. The ten largest clones add up to 0.4% to 0.55% of the sample.

The rearrangement combines TRBV6-1 with TRBJ2-7; the D gene remains uncertain. Sample: naive CD4+ T cells sorted from blood. This specimen's cell subset or site label, interpreted: CD45RA+ positively selected. The source is a man aged 25 to 40 in good health. The nucleotide sequence is TGTGCCAGCAGATTAAACTACGAGCAGTACTTC. The encoded protein is CASRLNYEQYF.